This note documents a single TCR beta chain sequence. This CDR3 is 18 amino acids long. Germline trimming cut 1 base from V and 0 bases from J; bases unmatched to any gene: 9. Per the germline V gene, CDR1 is SGHRS and CDR2 is YFSETQ. Time point in this sample: peripheral blood 6 weeks after treatment start. These data belong to a study of PD-L1 blockade in urothelial cancer. About the study: Every 3 weeks, patients received intravenous atezolizumab 1,200 mg, beginning 2014. Samples of blood were analyzed 3 weeks (second dose) and 6 weeks after treatment start. Typically, measured as a median, blood samples had about 140,000 T cells.

Each PCR reaction had synthetic TCR analog templates spiked into it. Sequencing was performed with immunoSEQ multiplex PCR; in TCRdb, only in-frame clones are kept and a portion is missing. The table includes 48,000 or so clones, about 90% detected once. The sequencing here drew on PBMCs, taken around atezolizumab (anti-PD-L1) treatment. The sequence was obtained from a man between 60 and 75 years old with urothelial cancer. J is TRBJ2-4 and V is TRBV5-1, with 8 nucleotides matching TRBD1. DNA for the CDR3: TGCGCCAGCAGCTTGTCAGGGGGCCCTCGAGTAGCCAAAAACATTCAGTACTTC. Encoded protein: CASSLSGGPRVAKNIQYF.